This TCR beta chain is drawn from a study of OX40 agonist ivuxolimab in advanced cancers. Study summary: Ivuxolimab, which patients received intravenously every 2 weeks, was dosed at 0.01 to 10 mg/kg.

Repertoires were generated with immunoSEQ multiplex PCR, while TCRdb's copy carries only in-frame clones and drops some. The sample has about 67,000 clones; 80% to 90% are singletons. CDR1 is SGHTA, CDR2 FQGNSA, per germline. The ends lost 1 base at V and 6 bases at J; junction bases unmatched: 13. This CDR3 is built from 17 residues. This clonotype was obtained from an adult with an advanced solid tumor such as melanoma, head and neck, liver or kidney cancer. The rearrangement links TRBV7-2 to TRBJ2-5; 8 bases map to TRBD2. Source: CD4+ or CD8+ T cells sorted from blood, taken in a trial of the OX40 agonist ivuxolimab. Here the CDR3 DNA reads TGTGCCAGCAGCTTAGTAACCCATCCGGGGGGGAGACAGACCCAGTACTTC. This gives the protein CASSLVTHPGGRQTQYF.